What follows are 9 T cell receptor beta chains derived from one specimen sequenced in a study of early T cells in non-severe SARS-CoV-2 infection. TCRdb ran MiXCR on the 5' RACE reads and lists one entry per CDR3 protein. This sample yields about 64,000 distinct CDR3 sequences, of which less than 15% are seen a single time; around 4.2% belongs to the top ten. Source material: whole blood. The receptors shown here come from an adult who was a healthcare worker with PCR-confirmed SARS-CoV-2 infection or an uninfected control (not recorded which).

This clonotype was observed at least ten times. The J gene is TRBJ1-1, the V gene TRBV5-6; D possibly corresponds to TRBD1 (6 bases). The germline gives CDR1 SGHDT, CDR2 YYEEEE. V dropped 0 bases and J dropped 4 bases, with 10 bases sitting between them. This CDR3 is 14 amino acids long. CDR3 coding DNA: TGTGCCAGCAGCTTGGTCGGGGGCCGCACTGAAGCTTTCTTT. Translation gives CASSLVGGRTEAFF. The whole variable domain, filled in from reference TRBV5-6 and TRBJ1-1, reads DAGVTQSPTHLIKTRGQQVTLRCSPKSGHDTVSWYQQALGQGPQFIFQYYEEEERQRGNFPDRFSGHQFPNYSSELNVNALLLGDSALYLCASSLVGGRTEAFFGQGTRLTVV.

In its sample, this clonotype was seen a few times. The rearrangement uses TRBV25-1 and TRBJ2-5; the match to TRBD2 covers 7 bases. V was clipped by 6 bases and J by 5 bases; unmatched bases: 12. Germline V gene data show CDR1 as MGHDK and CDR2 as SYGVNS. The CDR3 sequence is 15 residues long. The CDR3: CASRGWRENVETQYF. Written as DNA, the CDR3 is TGTGCCAGCAGGGGATGGCGGGAGAATGTGGAGACCCAGTACTTC. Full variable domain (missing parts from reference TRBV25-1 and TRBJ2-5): EADIYQTPRYLVIGTGKKITLECSQTMGHDKMYWYQQDPGMELHLIHYSYGVNSTEKGDLSSESTVSRIRTEHFPLTLESARPSHTSQYLCASRGWRENVETQYFGPGTRLLVL.

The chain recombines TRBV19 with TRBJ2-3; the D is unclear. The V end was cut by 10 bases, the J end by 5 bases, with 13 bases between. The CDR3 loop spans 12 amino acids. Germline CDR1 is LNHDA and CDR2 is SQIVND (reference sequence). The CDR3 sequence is CATSSDGDTQYF. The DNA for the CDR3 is TGTGCCACTTCCTCCGACGGAGATACGCAGTATTTT.

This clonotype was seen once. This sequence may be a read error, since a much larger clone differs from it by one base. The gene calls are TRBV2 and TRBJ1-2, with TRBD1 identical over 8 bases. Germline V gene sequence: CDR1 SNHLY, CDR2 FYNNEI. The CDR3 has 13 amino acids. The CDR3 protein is CTKGTGDIYGYTF. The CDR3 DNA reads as TGTACCAAAGGGACAGGTGACATCTATGGCTACACCTTC.

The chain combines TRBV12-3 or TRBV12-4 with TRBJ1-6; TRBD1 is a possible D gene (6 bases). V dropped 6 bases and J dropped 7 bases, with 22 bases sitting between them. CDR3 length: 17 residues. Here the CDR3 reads CASSPRVAGAQNSPLHF. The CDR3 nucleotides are TGTGCCAGCAGCCCCCGTGTCGCAGGGGCTCAGAATTCACCCCTCCACTTT.

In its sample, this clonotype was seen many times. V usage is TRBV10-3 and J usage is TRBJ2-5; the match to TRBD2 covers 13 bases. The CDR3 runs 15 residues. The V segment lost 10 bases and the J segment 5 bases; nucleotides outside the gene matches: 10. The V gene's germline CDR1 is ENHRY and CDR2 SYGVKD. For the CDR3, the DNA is TGTGCCACCGCCCGGACTAGCGGGGGTGTGGAGACCCAGTACTTC. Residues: CATARTSGGVETQYF.

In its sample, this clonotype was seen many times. CDR3 sequence (DNA): TGTGCCAGCAGTCACGGACAGCCAAAGTGGTATTCACCCCTCCACTTT. Protein product: CASSHGQPKWYSPLHF. J is TRBJ1-6 and V is TRBV2, with a weak D call TRBD1 (6 bases). The V and J ends lost 5 bases and 8 bases respectively, with 19 bases between them. The CDR3 totals 16 residues. Per germline, CDR1 SNHLY and CDR2 FYNNEI.

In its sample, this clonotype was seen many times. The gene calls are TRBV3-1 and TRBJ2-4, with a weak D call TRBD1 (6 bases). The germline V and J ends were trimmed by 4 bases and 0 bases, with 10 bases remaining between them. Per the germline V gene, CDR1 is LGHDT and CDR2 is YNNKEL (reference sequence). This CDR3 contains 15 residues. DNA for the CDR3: TGTGCCAGCAGCCCCGGACAGCTAGCCAAAAACATTCAGTACTTC. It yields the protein CASSPGQLAKNIQYF.

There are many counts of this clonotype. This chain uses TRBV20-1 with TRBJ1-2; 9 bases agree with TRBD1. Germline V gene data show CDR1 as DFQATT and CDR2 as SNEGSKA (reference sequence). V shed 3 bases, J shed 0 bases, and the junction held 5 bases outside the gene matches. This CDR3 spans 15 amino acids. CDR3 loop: CSASPGTGPNYGYTF. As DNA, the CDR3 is TGCAGTGCTAGTCCCGGGACAGGGCCTAACTATGGCTACACCTTC.